This T cell receptor beta chain was captured by sequencing in a study of blood T cells in healthy people across ages. Each individual donor underwent a draw of around 9.8 milliliters of peripheral blood. Alongside a J-beta primer mix, a sample-barcoded 5' primer served in a second PCR lasting about 7 to 12 cycles. MiXCR, run by TCRdb on the 5' RACE reads, gives a single entry per CDR3 protein. The repertoire holds around 1,000,000 distinct CDR3 sequences, with around two fifths as singletons. CDR1 and CDR2 from the germline V gene are SGHNT and YENEEA. The CDR3 spans 14 residues. The V gene lost 7 bases and the J gene lost 3 bases, with 14 bases spanning the gap.

The chain employs TRBV11-3 and TRBJ2-3; unclear D gene. The source of this sequence is a man younger than 30 in good health. The sample comprised blood. Here the CDR3 reads CASIRASKTDTQYF. Written as DNA, the CDR3 is TGTGCCAGCATTAGGGCTTCAAAGACAGATACGCAGTATTTT.